One T cell receptor beta chain is described in this entry. Its antigen remains undetermined. The sample holds no much larger clone one base away, and base qualities are not on file. TCRbeta CDR3 regions were amplified from genomic DNA using the immunoSEQ Assay, a bias-controlled multiplex PCR. The authors' pipeline ran thus. Nucleated cell counts per sample were estimated from amplification of reference gene primers within the assay. To quantify the absolute abundance of each unique TCRbeta CDR3 rearrangement, sequence reads were collapsed and filtered. For each sample, productive Simpson clonality was calculated as the square root of Simpson's diversity index over productive rearrangements. The clones in this table, taken by TCRdb from immuneACCESS, are in-frame only. Not every clone is retained; where verified, under half of the shortfall comes from an unresolved V gene, and the cause of the rest is unknown. The D gene and trimming were derived from the DNA, and the V and J assignments and clone size from that table. In this sample the table shows about 180,000 clones, approximately 83% of which occur a single time. The leading ten clones occupy more than 2.5% of the sample.

The sample originates from a study of blood T cell repertoires in COVID-19 (dated by TCRdb to about 2020). Background on the whole study: Samples covering the acute and convalescent phases of COVID-19 were provided by collaborators in the United States, Italy and Spain. The prospective study material was composed of cDNA or gDNA derived from T cells, B-cell-depleted T cells, or PBMCs. The dataset comprised deeply sampled blood TCRbeta repertoires from subjects exposed to, actively infected with, or recovered from COVID-19. The repertoires were released in a freely available public database meant as a resource for research on the immune response to SARS-CoV-2. Samples were obtained from the ongoing ImmuneRACE study (first 160 participants) and from 1,254 subjects provided by 6 global collaborators. Nearly every sample came with metadata listing a de-identified subject ID, COVID-19 status, age in years and sex. Where available, HLA class I and class II types were obtained from metadata supplied by the sample provider rather than from assay-based typing.

Summary of the overall study and its limitations: How much clinical and demographic metadata was included differed by source and by participant, and the metadata was provided uncurated.

The collaborating institutions used their own protocols to collect whole blood in K2EDTA tubes. Collaborator samples were shipped for TCRbeta analysis as frozen whole blood, isolated PBMCs, or DNA extracted from either sample type. The sequenced material came from peripheral blood. The TCR originated in a man aged 60 to 75 with acute or convalescent COVID-19.

CDR3 protein: CASKWSAVSSTDTQYF. In nucleotide form, the sequence is TGTGCCAGCAAGTGGTCGGCGGTCTCTAGCACAGATACGCAGTATTTT. The rearranged segments are TRBV3-1 (or the pseudogene TRBV3-2) and TRBJ2-3; no D gene is confidently identified. The junction shows trimming of 7 bases on V and 0 bases on J, plus 17 bases between the germline ends. The CDR3 runs 16 residues from the cysteine to the phenylalanine. Just the 48-base CDR3 DNA is kept, in frame starting at base 1. From a lookup of the germline V gene (reference sequence), CDR1 and CDR2 are LGHDT and YNNKEL.